One sample yielded the 21 T cell receptor beta chains listed below, sequenced in a study of blood T cells in healthy people across ages. Combining a sample-barcoded 5' primer with a J-beta primer mix, a second PCR ran for about 7 to 11 cycles. TCRdb used MiXCR to reprocess the 5' RACE reads, holding one entry per CDR3 protein. Among about 970,000 distinct CDR3 sequences, about 53% were seen once, and the ten largest hold around 21%. The sequenced sample was blood. The receptors come from a woman in her sixties in good health.

The chain recombines TRBV6-2 or TRBV6-3 with TRBJ2-2, with unresolved D. Trimming took 4 bases from V and 8 from J, leaving 11 bases between them. Germline-derived CDR1 and CDR2 are MNHEY and SVGEGT. CDR3 length: 13 amino acids. Here the CDR3 reads CASSLEYRGELFF. Written as DNA, the CDR3 is TGTGCCAGCAGTTTGGAGTATAGGGGGGAGCTGTTTTTT.

Worth noting for this clonotype: At one of its ends the junction is not consistent with the germline gene, which may arise from a read error. This rearrangement joins TRBV7-2 to TRBJ2-1; weak D call: TRBD2 (5 bases). This CDR3 is 14 amino acids long. Germline V gene sequence: CDR1 SGHTA, CDR2 FQGNSA. The CDR3 coding sequence is TGTGACAGCAGCTTAGGAGGCGCCTGGAATGAGCAGTTCTTC. Translating gives CDSSLGGAWNEQFF.

There are a few counts of this clonotype. V usage is TRBV5-6 and J usage is TRBJ2-2, with D unclear. This CDR3 has 13 residues. Germline V gene lookup returns CDR1 SGHDT and CDR2 YYEEEE. The V end lost 0 bases, the J end lost 6 bases, and 6 bases lay between the germline ends. The CDR3 DNA sequence: TGTGCCAGCAGCTTGGTCTGGGCCGGGGAGCTGTTTTTT. Its protein product is CASSLVWAGELFF. The full variable domain, completed using reference TRBV5-6 and TRBJ2-2, is DAGVTQSPTHLIKTRGQQVTLRCSPKSGHDTVSWYQQALGQGPQFIFQYYEEEERQRGNFPDRFSGHQFPNYSSELNVNALLLGDSALYLCASSLVWAGELFFGEGSRLTVL.

The chain is built from TRBV7-6 and TRBJ1-6, with a weak D call TRBD1 (6 bases). This CDR3 has 14 residues. The V gene lost 5 bases and the J gene lost 7 bases, with 12 bases spanning the gap. Germline V CDR1 and CDR2: SGHVS, FNYEAQ. CDR3 residues: CASSPTGPNSPLHF. The CDR3 coding sequence is TGTGCCAGCAGCCCCACAGGGCCGAATTCACCCCTCCACTTT.

The V gene is TRBV7-2, the J gene TRBJ2-5, with 8 bases matching TRBD2. Looked up from germline, CDR1 is SGHTA and CDR2 is FQGNSA. This CDR3 is built from 15 residues. Losses at the gene ends were 1 base for V and 5 bases for J; bases not matched to a gene: 6. CDR3 DNA sequence: TGTGCCAGCAGCTTAGTGAGCGGGAGCGGGGAGACCCAGTACTTC. Protein product: CASSLVSGSGETQYF.

The CDR3 sequence is CASSLGGRTENNEQFF. CDR3 bases: TGTGCCAGCAGCTTAGGAGGTCGGACGGAAAACAATGAGCAGTTCTTC. The chain employs TRBV7-8 and TRBJ2-1; the D is unclear. Per germline, CDR1 SGHVS and CDR2 FQNEAQ. The CDR3 has 16 residues. V dropped 1 base and J dropped 5 bases, with 15 bases sitting between them.

V gene TRBV4-2 combines with J gene TRBJ2-7; 12 nucleotides align to TRBD2. V gave up 4 bases and J gave up 5 bases; unmatched junction bases: 9. This CDR3 has 16 residues. CDR1 is LGHNA and CDR2 is YNFKEQ in the germline V gene. CDR3 DNA sequence: TGTGCCAGCAGCCGAGAGGGGACTAGCGGGTTCCACGAGCAGTACTTC. It specifies CASSREGTSGFHEQYF.

This clonotype has a handful of counts. V usage is TRBV6-5 and J usage is TRBJ1-6; 8 bases align to TRBD1. Germline V lookup: CDR1 MNHEY, CDR2 SVGAGI. The length of the CDR3 is 16 residues. V lost 2 bases to trimming and J lost 7 bases; unmatched junction nucleotides: 7. As DNA, the CDR3 is TGTGCCAGCAGTTACGCCAGGGGGCTCCTCAATTCACCCCTCCACTTT. Encoded protein: CASSYARGLLNSPLHF.

The chain combines TRBV20-1 with TRBJ2-1; 8 positions agree with TRBD2. The tail of the sequence fits TRBJ2-7 better, so the J call may be wrong. CDR1 is DFQATT, CDR2 SNEGSKA, per germline (reference sequence). The CDR3 length is 16 residues. CDR3 nucleotide sequence: TGCAGTGCTAGAGGTCAGCGGGAGCACCCCTACAATGAGCAGTACTTC. Translation gives CSARGQREHPYNEQYF.

This clonotype has a handful of counts. The chain combines TRBV20-1 with TRBJ2-7; 7 nucleotides align to TRBD2. With 0 bases clipped from V and 2 bases from J, the junction kept 7 bases outside the gene matches. Germline CDR1 and CDR2: DFQATT and SNEGSKA (reference sequence). The CDR3 extends over 15 amino acids. The CDR3 DNA sequence: TGCAGTGCTAGAGACACGCCTAGCGGACCCTACGAGCAGTACTTC. Protein: CSARDTPSGPYEQYF.

This sequence joins TRBV9 and TRBJ2-3; the D is unclear. CDR3 length equals 13 residues. Trimming cost V 3 bases and J 3 bases, with 8 bases left between them. The germline V gene has CDR1 SGDLS and CDR2 YYNGEE. As DNA, the CDR3 is TGTGCCAGCAGCGCAGTACAAACAGATACGCAGTATTTT. Its protein product is CASSAVQTDTQYF.

This clonotype occurred many times. It may be a read error: a sequence one base away is much more abundant. The chain recombines TRBV27 with TRBJ1-5; D may be TRBD1 (5 bases). Trimming pared 6 bases from V and 10 bases from J, leaving 22 bases between. This CDR3 comprises 15 residues. CDR1 is MNHEY, CDR2 SMNVEV, per germline (reference sequence). CDR3 sequence reads: CASRWDGGKHRPQHF. The CDR3 DNA reads TGTGCCAGCAGATGGGACGGAGGTAAACATCGACCCCAGCATTTT.

This clonotype was counted between two and nine times. CDR3 nucleotides: TGCGCCAGCAGCTTGACGACACCTTACGAGCAGTACTTC. Its translation: CASSLTTPYEQYF. V is TRBV5-1 and J is TRBJ2-7; D not resolved. Germline CDR1 is SGHRS and CDR2 is YFSETQ. V was shortened by 1 base and J by 4 bases, with 9 bases between the two germline ends. CDR3 size: 13 residues.

The chain recombines TRBV6-2 or TRBV6-3 with TRBJ2-7; D may be TRBD1 (5 bases). V lost 2 bases to trimming and J lost 3 bases, with 26 bases between them. CDR1 is MNHEY, CDR2 SVGEGT, per germline. The CDR3 contains 19 residues. The CDR3 coding sequence is TGTGCCAGCAGTTACGATAATGGGGCCGAAAACAGATTCCGCTACGAGCAGTACTTC. Its protein product is CASSYDNGAENRFRYEQYF.

V is TRBV20-1 and J is TRBJ2-3; 7 nucleotides match TRBD1. V lost 5 bases to trimming and J lost 3 bases; unmatched junction nucleotides: 11. Per germline, CDR1 DFQATT and CDR2 SNEGSKA (reference sequence). There are 15 residues in the CDR3. CDR3 amino acids: CSAFDYRGLTDTQYF. CDR3 DNA: TGCAGTGCTTTCGACTACAGGGGATTAACAGATACGCAGTATTTT.

The V gene is TRBV5-1, the J gene TRBJ2-5; D is ambiguous. CDR1 SGHRS and CDR2 YFSETQ come from the germline V gene. V lost 0 bases to trimming and J lost 2 bases, with 8 bases between them. The CDR3 is made up of 14 amino acids. The CDR3 here is CASSLGSAQETQYF. The CDR3 DNA is TGCGCCAGCAGCTTGGGAAGCGCTCAAGAGACCCAGTACTTC.

The V gene is TRBV7-8, the J gene TRBJ2-1; 9 nucleotides agree with TRBD2. Germline values: CDR1 SGHVS, CDR2 FQNEAQ. The CDR3 has 17 residues. The trim removed 1 base at V and 6 bases at J, leaving 10 bases unmatched. DNA of the CDR3: TGTGCCAGCAGCTTAGGATGGGCGGCTAGCGGGACCAATGAGCAGTTCTTC. Residues: CASSLGWAASGTNEQFF.

This clonotype was recorded at least ten times. The V and J genes are TRBV7-9 and TRBJ2-6, with TRBD2 as a possible D gene (6 bases). CDR3 length equals 16 residues. Per germline, CDR1 SEHNR and CDR2 FQNEAQ (reference sequence). V was shortened by 5 bases and J by 0 bases, with 11 bases between the two germline ends. CDR3 amino acids: CASSRLVSSGANVLTF. Here the CDR3 DNA reads TGTGCCAGCAGCCGACTAGTGAGCTCTGGGGCCAACGTCCTGACTTTC. The full variable domain, with the rest looked up from reference TRBV7-9 and TRBJ2-6, is DTGVSQNPRHKITKRGQNVTFRCDPISEHNRLYWYRQTLGQGPEFLTYFQNEAQLEKSRLLSDRFSAERPKGSFSTLEIQRTEQGDSAMYLCASSRLVSSGANVLTFGAGSRLTVL.

This rearrangement joins TRBV5-6 to TRBJ2-5; 8 nucleotides line up with TRBD2. The J segment lost 5 bases and the V segment lost 2 bases, leaving 8 bases of the junction unmatched. The length of the CDR3 is 15 residues. Germline loops: CDR1 SGHDT, CDR2 YYEEEE. The chain's CDR3 is CASSFRAGVGETQYF. The DNA for the CDR3 is TGTGCCAGCAGCTTCCGAGCGGGAGTAGGGGAGACCCAGTACTTC.

The chain combines TRBV9 with TRBJ2-5, with D unclear. Germline V gene lookup returns CDR1 SGDLS and CDR2 YYNGEE. The CDR3 covers 14 residues. Trimming stripped 0 bases from V and 5 bases from J, with 11 bases between. CDR3 in amino acids: CASSVGPLGETQYF. The DNA of the CDR3 is TGTGCCAGCAGCGTAGGACCGTTGGGCGAGACCCAGTACTTC.

The V and J genes are TRBV20-1 and TRBJ2-5; tentatively, D is TRBD1 or TRBD2 (7 bases each). Gene TRBJ2-4 matches the end of the DNA better, so the J call may be wrong. The V gene's germline CDR1 is DFQATT and CDR2 SNEGSKA (reference sequence). The CDR3 has 15 residues. The CDR3 protein is CSAQNRGGGLGIQYF. CDR3 DNA: TGCAGTGCTCAAAACAGGGGCGGGGGCCTCGGCATTCAGTACTTC.